The clone carrying this T cell receptor beta chain came up a few times. Its target is not known. The data originate from a study of blood T cells in healthy people across ages. The CDR3 is made up of 17 amino acids. Trimming removed 2 bases from V and 0 bases from J; junction bases left unmatched: 12. Germline V gene data show CDR1 as DFQATT and CDR2 as SNEGSKA (reference sequence). A sample-barcoded 5' primer and a J-beta primer mix were used in a second PCR of about 7 to 11 cycles. The authors tagged each cDNA molecule using a template-switch adaptor with 12 random nucleotides. TCRdb independently ran MiXCR on the 5' RACE reads; one entry per CDR3 protein. Seen here are 950,000 to 1,200,000 distinct CDR3 sequences, roughly two fifths observed once, and the top ten hold around 13%. General observations from the study: Significant beta diversity loss was already apparent by age approximately 37, declining roughly linearly. Conclusively comparing naive with antigen-experienced cells was impossible with unsorted PBMCs.

The V call is TRBV20-1, the J call TRBJ2-5, with TRBD2 matching 7 bases. Sequenced: blood. The TCR originated in a man younger than 35 in good health. Written as DNA, the CDR3 is TGCAGTGCTAGAAATCTAGGGACTACCGAGTACCAAGAGACCCAGTACTTC. It is translated as CSARNLGTTEYQETQYF.